This T cell receptor (beta chain) was found in a study of T cells in Graves' hyperthyroidism and ophthalmopathy. Study results and limitations: Model-based prediction identified ophthalmopathy a median about 6 months prior to its onset. Appearing also in blood were most of the thyroid clonotypes expanded above 0.001.

Amplified TCR beta CDR3 regions came from RNA transcripts. The TCR CDR3 was amplified in a first-round RT-PCR using the HTBI primer set. TCRdb independently ran MiXCR on the multiplex PCR reads; one entry per CDR3 protein. The table includes hundreds of thousands of distinct CDR3 sequences, approximately 22% detected once. This clonotype was counted many times. The antigen is not known. This CDR3 is 15 amino acids long. Trimming left V 7 bases short and J 2 bases short, with 17 bases between. From germline, CDR1 is MDHEN and CDR2 SYDVKM. From approximately 9.1 ml of fresh peripheral blood, PBMCs were isolated.

This TCR was sampled from a woman in her 70s with Graves' ophthalmopathy. J is TRBJ1-1 and V is TRBV28; D unclear. Sequencing was done on a sample of blood. CDR3: CASNPGGRQNTEAFF. CDR3 DNA: TGTGCCAGCAACCCCGGCGGGAGGCAAAACACTGAAGCTTTCTTT.